This is a list of T cell receptor beta chains from one sample in a study of cytomegalovirus exposure and HLA in healthy donors. Clones were read by immunoSEQ multiplex PCR, and TCRdb kept only the in-frame ones, dropping some. The repertoire holds 160,000 or so clones, with less than 85% as singletons. Material: PBMCs. The source is a man aged 35-49 years in good health and CMV-seronegative. Both conserved end residues are part of each CDR3. The order of the fields is J gene, V gene, D gene, CDR3 DNA, CDR3 protein. A D gene is named only where the DNA matches it firmly.

TRBJ2-2,TRBV9,.,TGTGCCAGCAGCCAAGGAGGCACCGGGGAGCTGTTTTTT,CASSQGGTGELFF
TRBJ2-7,TRBV13,TRBD2,TGTGCCAGCAGCTCTAGCGGGGGGGCTCGAGAGCAGTACTTC,CASSSSGGAREQYF
TRBJ2-1,TRBV4-3,TRBD2,TGCGCCAGCAGCCAAAGCGGGATCTACAATGAGCAGTTCTTC,CASSQSGIYNEQFF
TRBJ2-2,TRBV30,.,TGTGCCTGGAGTAGTATCCAGGCCGGGGAGCTGTTTTTT,CAWSSIQAGELFF
TRBJ2-4,TRBV19,.,TGTGCCAGTAGTATTGGGCAGCTCTGGGCCAAAAACATTCAGTACTTC,CASSIGQLWAKNIQYF
TRBJ2-3,TRBV7-2,.,TGTGCCAGCAGCAAAGCCAAGGATACGCAGTATTTT,CASSKAKDTQYF
TRBJ2-7,TRBV11-1,TRBD1,TGTGCCAGCAGCGAAGTGGTAGGGACAGGGGAAGGAATAGGCGAGCAGTACTTC,CASSEVVGTGEGIGEQYF
TRBJ2-6,TRBV10-3,TRBD2,TGTGCCATCAGCTCAGCCGAGGGAGGGGCGCGCGGGGCCAACGTCCTGACTTTC,CAISSAEGGARGANVLTF
TRBJ1-2,TRBV13,TRBD1,TGTGCCAGCAGCTTAGTCCGGGACAGGGGCTATGGCTACACCTTC,CASSLVRDRGYGYTF
TRBJ2-3,TRBV7-9,TRBD1,TGTGCCAGCAGCTTAGGACAGGGGGGCACAGATACGCAGTATTTT,CASSLGQGGTDTQYF
TRBJ2-1,TRBV7-2,TRBD2,TGTGCCAGCAGCTTAGCGGGGACTAGCGGGGACTATGAGCAGTTCTTC,CASSLAGTSGDYEQFF
TRBJ2-3,TRBV4-2,TRBD2,TGTGCCAGCAGCCAAGAGGGCAAGCGGGGGATTTCCACAGATACGCAGTATTTT,CASSQEGKRGISTDTQYF
TRBJ1-4,TRBV5-1,TRBD1,TGCGCCAGCAGCGGAGGACAGGGGCTTAATGAAAAACTGTTTTTT,CASSGGQGLNEKLFF
TRBJ2-3,TRBV9,.,TGTGCCAGCAGCGTAGCTACAGATACGCAGTATTTT,CASSVATDTQYF
TRBJ2-2,TRBV4-1,.,TGCGCCAGCAGCCTAATCAACAGGCCACAGAACACCGGGGAGCTGTTTTTT,CASSLINRPQNTGELFF
TRBJ2-1,TRBV6-5,TRBD1,TGTGCCAGCAGTCGGACAGGGTTTGTCGATGAGCAGTTCTTC,CASSRTGFVDEQFF
TRBJ2-3,TRBV2,.,TGTGCCAGCACGGGCGGGGTCACAGATACGCAGTATTTT,CASTGGVTDTQYF